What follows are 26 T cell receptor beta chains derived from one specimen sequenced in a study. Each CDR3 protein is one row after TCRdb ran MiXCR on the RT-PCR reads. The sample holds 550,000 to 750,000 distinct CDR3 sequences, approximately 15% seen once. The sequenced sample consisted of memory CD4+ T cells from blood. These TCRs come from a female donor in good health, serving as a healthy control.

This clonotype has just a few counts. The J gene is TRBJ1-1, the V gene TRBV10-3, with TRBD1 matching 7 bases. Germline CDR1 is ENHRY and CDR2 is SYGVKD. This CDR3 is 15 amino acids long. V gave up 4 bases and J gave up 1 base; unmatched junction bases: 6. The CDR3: CAISGLAGGNTEAFF. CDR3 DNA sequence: TGTGCCATCAGTGGACTGGCAGGGGGGAACACTGAAGCTTTCTTT.

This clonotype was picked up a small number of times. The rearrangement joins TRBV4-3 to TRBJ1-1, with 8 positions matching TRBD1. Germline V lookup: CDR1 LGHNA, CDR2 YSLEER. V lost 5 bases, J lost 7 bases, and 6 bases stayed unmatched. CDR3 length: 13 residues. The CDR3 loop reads CASSTRQGLEAFF. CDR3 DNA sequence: TGCGCCAGCAGCACAAGACAGGGGCTTGAAGCTTTCTTT.

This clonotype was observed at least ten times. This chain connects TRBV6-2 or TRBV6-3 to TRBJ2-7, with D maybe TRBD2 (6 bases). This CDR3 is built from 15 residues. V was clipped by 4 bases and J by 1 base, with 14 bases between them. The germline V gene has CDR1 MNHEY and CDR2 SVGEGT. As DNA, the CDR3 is TGTGCCAGCAGTTCCCACGGGGGAGGTTCCTACGAGCAGTACTTC. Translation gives CASSSHGGGSYEQYF.

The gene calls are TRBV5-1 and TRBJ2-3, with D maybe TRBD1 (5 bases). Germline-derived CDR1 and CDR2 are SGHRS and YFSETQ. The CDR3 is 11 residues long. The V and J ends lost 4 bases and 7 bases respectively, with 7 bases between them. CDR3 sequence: CASSADNTQYF. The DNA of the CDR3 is TGCGCCAGCAGCGCGGACAATACGCAGTATTTT.

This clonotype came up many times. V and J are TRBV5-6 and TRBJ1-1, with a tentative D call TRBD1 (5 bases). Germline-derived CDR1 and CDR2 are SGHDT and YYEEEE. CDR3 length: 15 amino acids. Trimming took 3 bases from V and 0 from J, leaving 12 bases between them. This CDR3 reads CASSSTGTMNTEAFF. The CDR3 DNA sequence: TGTGCCAGCAGCTCCACCGGGACGATGAACACTGAAGCTTTCTTT. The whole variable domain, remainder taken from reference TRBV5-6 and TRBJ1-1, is DAGVTQSPTHLIKTRGQQVTLRCSPKSGHDTVSWYQQALGQGPQFIFQYYEEEERQRGNFPDRFSGHQFPNYSSELNVNALLLGDSALYLCASSSTGTMNTEAFFGQGTRLTVV.

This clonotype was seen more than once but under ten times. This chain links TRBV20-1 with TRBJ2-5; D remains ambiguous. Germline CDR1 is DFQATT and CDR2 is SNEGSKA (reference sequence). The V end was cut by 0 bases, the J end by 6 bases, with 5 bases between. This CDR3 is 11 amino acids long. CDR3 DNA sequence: TGCAGTGCTAGAGATCCAAAGACCCAGTACTTC. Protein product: CSARDPKTQYF.

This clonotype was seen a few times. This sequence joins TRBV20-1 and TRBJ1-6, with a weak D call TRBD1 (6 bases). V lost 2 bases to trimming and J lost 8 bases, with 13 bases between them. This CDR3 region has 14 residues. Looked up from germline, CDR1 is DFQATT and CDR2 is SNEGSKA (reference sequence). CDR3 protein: CSARNSGVDSPLHF. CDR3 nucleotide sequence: TGCAGTGCTAGAAATTCAGGGGTGGATTCACCCCTCCACTTT.

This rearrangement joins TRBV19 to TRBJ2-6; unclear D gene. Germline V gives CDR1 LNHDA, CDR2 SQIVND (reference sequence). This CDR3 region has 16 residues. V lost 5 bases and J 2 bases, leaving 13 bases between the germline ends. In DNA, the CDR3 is TGTGCCAGTAGTCCCTTAGGGTTCACTGGGGCCAACGTCCTGACTTTC. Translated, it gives CASSPLGFTGANVLTF. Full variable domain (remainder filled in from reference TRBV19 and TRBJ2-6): DGGITQSPKYLFRKEGQNVTLSCEQNLNHDAMYWYRQDPGQGLRLIYYSQIVNDFQKGDIAEGYSVSREKKESFPLTVTSAQKNPTAFYLCASSPLGFTGANVLTFGAGSRLTVL.

CDR3 in DNA: TGTGCCACCAGTGATGGCTATGGCTACACCTTC. This sequence encodes CATSDGYGYTF. The chain employs TRBV24-1 and TRBJ1-2; no clear D gene. Per the germline V gene, CDR1 is KGHDR and CDR2 is SFDVKD. Trimming stripped 3 bases from V and 4 bases from J, with 2 bases between. CDR3 length: 11 amino acids.

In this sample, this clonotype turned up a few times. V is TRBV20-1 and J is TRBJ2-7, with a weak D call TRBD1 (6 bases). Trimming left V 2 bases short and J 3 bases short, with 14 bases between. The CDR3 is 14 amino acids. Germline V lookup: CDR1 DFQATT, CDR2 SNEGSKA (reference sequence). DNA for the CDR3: TGCAGTGCTAGAAGGGACACCGCACACTACGAGCAGTACTTC. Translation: CSARRDTAHYEQYF.

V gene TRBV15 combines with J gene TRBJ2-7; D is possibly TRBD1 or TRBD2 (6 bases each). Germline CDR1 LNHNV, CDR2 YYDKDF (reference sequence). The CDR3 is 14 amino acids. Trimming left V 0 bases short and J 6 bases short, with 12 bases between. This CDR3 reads CATSRDAPGAEQYF. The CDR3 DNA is TGTGCCACCAGCAGAGATGCCCCGGGGGCCGAGCAGTACTTC. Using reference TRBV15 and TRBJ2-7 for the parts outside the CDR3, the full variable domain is DAMVIQNPRYQVTQFGKPVTLSCSQTLNHNVMYWYQQKSSQAPKLLFHYYDKDFNNEADTPDNFQSRRPNTSFCFLDIRSPGLGDTAMYLCATSRDAPGAEQYFGPGTRLTVT.

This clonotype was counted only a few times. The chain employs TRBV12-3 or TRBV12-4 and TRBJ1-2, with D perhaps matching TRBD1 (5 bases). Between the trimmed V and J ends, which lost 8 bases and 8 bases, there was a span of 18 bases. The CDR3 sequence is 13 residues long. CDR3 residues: CASPGQGLRGYTF. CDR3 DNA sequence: TGTGCCAGCCCGGGGCAGGGTCTACGGGGCTACACCTTC.

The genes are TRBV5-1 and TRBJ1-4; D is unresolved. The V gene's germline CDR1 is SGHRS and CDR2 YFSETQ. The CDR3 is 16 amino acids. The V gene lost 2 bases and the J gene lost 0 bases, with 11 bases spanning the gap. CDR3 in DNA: TGCGCCAGCAGCTTCCGGGCTGACCCAACTAATGAAAAACTGTTTTTT. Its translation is CASSFRADPTNEKLFF.

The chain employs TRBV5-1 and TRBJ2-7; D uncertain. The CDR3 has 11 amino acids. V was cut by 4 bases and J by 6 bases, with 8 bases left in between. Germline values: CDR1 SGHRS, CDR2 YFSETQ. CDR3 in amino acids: CASSMGFEQYF. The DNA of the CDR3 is TGCGCCAGCAGCATGGGGTTCGAGCAGTACTTC.

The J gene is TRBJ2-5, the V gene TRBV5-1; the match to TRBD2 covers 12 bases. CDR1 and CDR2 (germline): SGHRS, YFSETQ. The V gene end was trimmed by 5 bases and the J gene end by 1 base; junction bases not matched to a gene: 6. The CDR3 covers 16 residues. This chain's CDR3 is CASSSGLAGRQETQYF. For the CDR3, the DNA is TGCGCCAGCAGTTCCGGACTAGCGGGACGCCAAGAGACCCAGTACTTC.

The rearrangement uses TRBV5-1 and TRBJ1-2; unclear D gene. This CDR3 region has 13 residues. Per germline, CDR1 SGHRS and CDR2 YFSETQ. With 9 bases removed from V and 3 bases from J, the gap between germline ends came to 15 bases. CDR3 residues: CATGIRRDYGYTF. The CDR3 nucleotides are TGCGCCACCGGAATACGTAGGGACTATGGCTACACCTTC.

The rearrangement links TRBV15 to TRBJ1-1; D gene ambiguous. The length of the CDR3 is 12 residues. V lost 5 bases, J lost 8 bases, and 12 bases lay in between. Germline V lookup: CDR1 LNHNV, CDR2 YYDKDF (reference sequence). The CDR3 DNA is TGTGCCACCAGCCCCCTAGGACGAGAAGCTTTCTTT. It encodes CATSPLGREAFF.

CDR3 sequence: CASSLRTGGLEKLFF. CDR3 DNA: TGTGCCAGCAGCCTTAGGACAGGGGGGCTTGAAAAACTGTTTTTT. The rearrangement links TRBV7-7 to TRBJ1-4; 10 bases align to TRBD1. The germline V gene encodes CDR1 SSHAT and CDR2 FNYEAQ (reference sequence). The CDR3 covers 15 residues. V gave up 5 bases and J gave up 7 bases; unmatched junction bases: 7.

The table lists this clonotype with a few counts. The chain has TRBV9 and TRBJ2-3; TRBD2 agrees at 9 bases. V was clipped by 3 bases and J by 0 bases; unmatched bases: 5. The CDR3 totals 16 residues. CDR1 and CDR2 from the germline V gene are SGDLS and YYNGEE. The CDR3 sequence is CASSGSGGYSTDTQYF. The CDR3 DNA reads TGTGCCAGCAGCGGTAGCGGGGGCTATAGCACAGATACGCAGTATTTT.

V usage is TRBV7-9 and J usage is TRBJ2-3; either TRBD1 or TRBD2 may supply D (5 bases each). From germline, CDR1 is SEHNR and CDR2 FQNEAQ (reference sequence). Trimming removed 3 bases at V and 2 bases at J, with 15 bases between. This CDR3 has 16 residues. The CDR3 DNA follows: TGTGCCAGCAGCTTGCTGGGACGGTCTAACACAGATACGCAGTATTTT. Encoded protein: CASSLLGRSNTDTQYF.

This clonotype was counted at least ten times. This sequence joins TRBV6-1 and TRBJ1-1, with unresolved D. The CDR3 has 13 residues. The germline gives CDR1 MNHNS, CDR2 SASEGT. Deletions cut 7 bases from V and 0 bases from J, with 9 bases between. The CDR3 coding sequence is TGTGCCAGCACCCGGACCCTGAACACTGAAGCTTTCTTT. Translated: CASTRTLNTEAFF.

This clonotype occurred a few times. CDR3 amino acids: CSAGGAGPQYF. CDR3 coding DNA: TGCAGTGCCGGTGGAGCGGGACCTCAGTACTTC. The chain uses TRBV20-1 and TRBJ2-7; 7 bases align to TRBD2. Germline V lookup: CDR1 DFQATT, CDR2 SNEGSKA (reference sequence). Trimming at V came to 6 bases and at J to 10 bases, leaving 9 bases not matched to a gene. The CDR3 loop spans 11 amino acids.

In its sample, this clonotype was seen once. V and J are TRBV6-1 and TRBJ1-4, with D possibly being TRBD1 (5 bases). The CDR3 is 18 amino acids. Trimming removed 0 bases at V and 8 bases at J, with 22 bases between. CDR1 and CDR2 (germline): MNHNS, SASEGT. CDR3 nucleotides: TGTGCCAGCAGTGAAGCTTCGTGGGGCCCGGACAACGGGGAAAAACTGTTTTTT. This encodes CASSEASWGPDNGEKLFF.

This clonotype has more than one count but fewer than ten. CDR3 nucleotide sequence: TGCAGTGCCGCTCATCACGGCGCTGAAGCTTTCTTT. It yields the protein CSAAHHGAEAFF. V usage is TRBV20-1 and J usage is TRBJ1-1; D not certain. V lost 6 bases and J 6 bases, leaving 14 bases between the germline ends. The germline V gene has CDR1 DFQATT and CDR2 SNEGSKA (reference sequence). This CDR3 contains 12 residues.

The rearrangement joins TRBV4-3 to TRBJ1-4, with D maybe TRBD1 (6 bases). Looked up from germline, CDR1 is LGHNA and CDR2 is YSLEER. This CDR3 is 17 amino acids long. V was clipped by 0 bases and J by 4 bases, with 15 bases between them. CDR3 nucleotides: TGCGCCAGCAGCCAAGAAAAGTGGGGGGGCCTTAATGAAAAACTGTTTTTT. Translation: CASSQEKWGGLNEKLFF.

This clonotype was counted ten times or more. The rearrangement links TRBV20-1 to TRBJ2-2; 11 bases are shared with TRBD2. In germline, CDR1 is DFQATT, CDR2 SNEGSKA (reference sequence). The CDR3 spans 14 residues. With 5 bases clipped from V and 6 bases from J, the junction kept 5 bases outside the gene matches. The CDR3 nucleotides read TGCAGTGCTTCCATAGCGGGAGGGCCCGGGGAGCTGTTTTTT. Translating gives CSASIAGGPGELFF.